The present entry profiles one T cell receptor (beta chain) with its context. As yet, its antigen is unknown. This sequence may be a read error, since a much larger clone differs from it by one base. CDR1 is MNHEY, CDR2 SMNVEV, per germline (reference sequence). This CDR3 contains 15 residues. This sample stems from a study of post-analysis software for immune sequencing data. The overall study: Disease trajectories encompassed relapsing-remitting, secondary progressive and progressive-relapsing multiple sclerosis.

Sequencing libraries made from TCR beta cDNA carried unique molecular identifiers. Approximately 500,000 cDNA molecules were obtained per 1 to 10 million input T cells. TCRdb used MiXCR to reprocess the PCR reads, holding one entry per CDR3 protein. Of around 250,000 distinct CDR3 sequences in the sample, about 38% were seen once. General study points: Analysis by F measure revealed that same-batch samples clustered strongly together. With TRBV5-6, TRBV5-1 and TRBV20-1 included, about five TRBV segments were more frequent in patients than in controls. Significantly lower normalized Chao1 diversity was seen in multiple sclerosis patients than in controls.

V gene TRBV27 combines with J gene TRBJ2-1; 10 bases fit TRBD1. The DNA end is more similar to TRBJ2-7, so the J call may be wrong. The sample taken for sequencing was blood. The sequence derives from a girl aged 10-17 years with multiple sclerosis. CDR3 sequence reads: CASFGQGDSYNEQYF. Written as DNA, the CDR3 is TGTGCCAGTTTCGGACAGGGGGATTCCTACAATGAGCAGTACTTC.